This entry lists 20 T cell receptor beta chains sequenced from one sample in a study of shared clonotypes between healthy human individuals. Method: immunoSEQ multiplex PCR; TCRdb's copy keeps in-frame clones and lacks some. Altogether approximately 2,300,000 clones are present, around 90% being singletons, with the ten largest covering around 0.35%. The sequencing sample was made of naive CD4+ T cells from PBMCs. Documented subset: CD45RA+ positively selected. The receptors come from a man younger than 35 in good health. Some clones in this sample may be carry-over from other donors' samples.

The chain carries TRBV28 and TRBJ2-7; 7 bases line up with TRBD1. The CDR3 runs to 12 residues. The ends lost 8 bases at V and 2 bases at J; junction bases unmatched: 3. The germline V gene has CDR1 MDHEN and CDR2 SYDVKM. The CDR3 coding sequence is TGTGCCAGCGGCACAGGGGCCTACGAGCAGTACTTC. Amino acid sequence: CASGTGAYEQYF. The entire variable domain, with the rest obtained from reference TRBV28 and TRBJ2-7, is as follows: DVKVTQSSRYLVKRTGEKVFLECVQDMDHENMFWYRQDPGLGLRLIYFSYDVKMKEKGDIPEGYSVSREKKERFSLILESASTNQTSMYLCASGTGAYEQYFGPGTRLTVT.

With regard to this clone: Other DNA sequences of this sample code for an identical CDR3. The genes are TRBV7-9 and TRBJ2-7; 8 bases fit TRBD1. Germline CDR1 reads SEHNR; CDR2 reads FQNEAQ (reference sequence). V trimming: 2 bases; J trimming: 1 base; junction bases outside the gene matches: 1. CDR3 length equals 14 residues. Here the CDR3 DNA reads TGTGCCAGCAGCTTACAGGGGGCGTCCTACGAGCAGTACTTC. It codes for CASSLQGASYEQYF.

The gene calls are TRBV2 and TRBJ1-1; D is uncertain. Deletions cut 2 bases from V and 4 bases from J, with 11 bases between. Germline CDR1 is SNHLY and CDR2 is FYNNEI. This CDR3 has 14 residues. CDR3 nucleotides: TGTGCCAGCAGTGAAACGGGTAGCCTCACTGAAGCTTTCTTT. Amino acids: CASSETGSLTEAFF.

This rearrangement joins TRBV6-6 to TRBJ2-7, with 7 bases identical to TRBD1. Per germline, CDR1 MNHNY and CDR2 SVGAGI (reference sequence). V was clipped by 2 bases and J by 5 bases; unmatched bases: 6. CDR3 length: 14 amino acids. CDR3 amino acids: CASSYPGQAHEQYF. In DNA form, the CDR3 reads TGTGCCAGCAGTTACCCCGGACAGGCTCACGAGCAGTACTTC.

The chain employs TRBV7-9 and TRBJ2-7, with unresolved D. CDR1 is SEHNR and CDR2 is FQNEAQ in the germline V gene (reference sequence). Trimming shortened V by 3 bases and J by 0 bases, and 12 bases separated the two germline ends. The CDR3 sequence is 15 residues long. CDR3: CASSFGTASSYEQYF. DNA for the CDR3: TGTGCCAGCAGCTTTGGAACTGCTAGCTCCTACGAGCAGTACTTC.

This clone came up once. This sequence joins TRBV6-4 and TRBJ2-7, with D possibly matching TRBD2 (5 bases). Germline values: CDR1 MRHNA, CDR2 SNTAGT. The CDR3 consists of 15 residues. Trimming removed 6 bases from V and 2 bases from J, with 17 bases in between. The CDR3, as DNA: TGTGCCAGCAGCGTCGGGGTTGGGCGGACCTACGAGCAGTACTTC. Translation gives CASSVGVGRTYEQYF.

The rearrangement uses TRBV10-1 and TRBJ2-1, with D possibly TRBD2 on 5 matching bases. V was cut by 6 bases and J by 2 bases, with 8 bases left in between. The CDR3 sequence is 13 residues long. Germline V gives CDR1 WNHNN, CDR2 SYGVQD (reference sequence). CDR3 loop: CASSSGTYNEQFF. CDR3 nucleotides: TGCGCCAGCAGCTCCGGGACCTACAATGAGCAGTTCTTC.

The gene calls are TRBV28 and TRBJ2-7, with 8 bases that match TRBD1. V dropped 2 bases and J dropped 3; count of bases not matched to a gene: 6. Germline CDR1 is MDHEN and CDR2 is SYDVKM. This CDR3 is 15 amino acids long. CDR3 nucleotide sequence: TGTGCCAGCAGTTTACCCGACAGGGGAGTCTACGAGCAGTACTTC. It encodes CASSLPDRGVYEQYF.

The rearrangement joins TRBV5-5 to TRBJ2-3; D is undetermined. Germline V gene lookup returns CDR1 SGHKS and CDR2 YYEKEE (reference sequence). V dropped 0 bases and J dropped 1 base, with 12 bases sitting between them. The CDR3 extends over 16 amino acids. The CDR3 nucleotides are TGTGCCAGCAGCTTGGCGACGCTTTTGGGCACAGATACGCAGTATTTT. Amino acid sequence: CASSLATLLGTDTQYF.

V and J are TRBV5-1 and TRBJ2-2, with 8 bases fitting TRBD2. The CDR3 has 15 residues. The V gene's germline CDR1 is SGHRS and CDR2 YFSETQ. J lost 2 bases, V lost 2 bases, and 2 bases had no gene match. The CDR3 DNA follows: TGCGCCAGCAGCTTCGTAGCGGGAAACACCGGGGAGCTGTTTTTT. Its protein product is CASSFVAGNTGELFF.

This chain's CDR3 is CASSLELAAEQFF. CDR3 DNA: TGTGCCAGCAGCTTAGAACTAGCGGCTGAGCAGTTCTTC. The chain carries TRBV7-2 and TRBJ2-1; 8 nucleotides match TRBD2. Germline trimming cut 1 base from V and 9 bases from J; bases unmatched to any gene: 2. Per the germline V gene, CDR1 is SGHTA and CDR2 is FQGNSA. The CDR3 is 13 amino acids.

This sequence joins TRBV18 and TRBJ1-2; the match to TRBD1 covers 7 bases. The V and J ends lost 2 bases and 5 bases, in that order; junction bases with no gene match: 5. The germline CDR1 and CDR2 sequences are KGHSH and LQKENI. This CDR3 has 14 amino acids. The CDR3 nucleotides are TGTGCCAGCTCACCATTAGGACAGGTTTATGGCTACACCTTC. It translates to CASSPLGQVYGYTF.

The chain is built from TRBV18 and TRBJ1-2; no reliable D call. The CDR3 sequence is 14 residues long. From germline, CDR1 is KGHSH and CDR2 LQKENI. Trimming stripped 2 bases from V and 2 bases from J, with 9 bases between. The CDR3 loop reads CASSPIARNYGYTF. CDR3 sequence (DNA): TGTGCCAGCTCACCAATAGCTAGAAACTATGGCTACACCTTC.

The CDR3 DNA follows: TGTGCCAGTAGTATCATAGGGGATGCGAAGACCCAGTACTTC. It translates to CASSIIGDAKTQYF. The V call is TRBV19, the J call TRBJ2-5, with D possibly being TRBD1 (5 bases). Germline V lookup: CDR1 LNHDA, CDR2 SQIVND (reference sequence). The ends were cut back, 3 bases at V and 6 bases at J, with 14 bases in the middle. The CDR3 spans 14 residues.

CDR3 sequence reads: CASTEAGTGGGELFF. As DNA, the CDR3 is TGTGCCAGCACCGAGGCCGGGACAGGGGGCGGGGAGCTGTTTTTT. The V gene is TRBV28, the J gene TRBJ2-2; 11 bases are shared with TRBD1. Germline V lookup: CDR1 MDHEN, CDR2 SYDVKM. The CDR3 spans 15 residues. V was clipped by 7 bases and J by 7 bases; unmatched bases: 8. Together with reference TRBV28 and TRBJ2-2, the CDR3 gives the full variable domain: DVKVTQSSRYLVKRTGEKVFLECVQDMDHENMFWYRQDPGLGLRLIYFSYDVKMKEKGDIPEGYSVSREKKERFSLILESASTNQTSMYLCASTEAGTGGGELFFGEGSRLTVL.

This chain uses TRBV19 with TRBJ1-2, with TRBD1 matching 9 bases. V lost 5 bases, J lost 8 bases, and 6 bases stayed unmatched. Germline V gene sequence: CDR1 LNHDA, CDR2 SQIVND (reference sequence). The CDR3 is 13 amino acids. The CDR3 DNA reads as TGTGCCAGTAGTGCCGACAGGGGGAACGGCTACACCTTC. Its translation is CASSADRGNGYTF.

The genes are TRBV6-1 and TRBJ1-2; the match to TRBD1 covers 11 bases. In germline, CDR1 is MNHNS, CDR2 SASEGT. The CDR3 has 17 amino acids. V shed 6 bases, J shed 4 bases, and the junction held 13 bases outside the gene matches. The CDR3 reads CASRESGTGGGGYGYTF. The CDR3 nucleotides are TGTGCCAGCAGAGAATCCGGGACAGGGGGTGGGGGCTATGGCTACACCTTC.

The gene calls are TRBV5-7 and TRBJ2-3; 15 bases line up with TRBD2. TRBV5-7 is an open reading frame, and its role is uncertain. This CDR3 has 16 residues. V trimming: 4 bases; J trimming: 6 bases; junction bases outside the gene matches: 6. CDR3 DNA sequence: TGTGCCAGCAGCCCGGGGACTAGCGGGGGGCGGGATACGCAGTATTTT. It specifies CASSPGTSGGRDTQYF.

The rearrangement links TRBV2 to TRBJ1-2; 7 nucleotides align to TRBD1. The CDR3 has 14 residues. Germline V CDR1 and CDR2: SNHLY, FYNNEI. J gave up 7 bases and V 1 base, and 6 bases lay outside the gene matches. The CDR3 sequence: CASSEGQGVGGYTF. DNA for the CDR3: TGTGCCAGCAGTGAAGGGCAGGGGGTGGGTGGCTACACCTTC.

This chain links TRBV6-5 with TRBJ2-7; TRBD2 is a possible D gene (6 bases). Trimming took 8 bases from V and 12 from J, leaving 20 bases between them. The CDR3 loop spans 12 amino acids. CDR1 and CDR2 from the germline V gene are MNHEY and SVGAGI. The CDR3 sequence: CASRSSRRDLYF. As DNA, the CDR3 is TGTGCCAGCCGAAGCAGCCGGAGGGATTTGTACTTC.